The sequence of this T cell receptor (beta chain) was determined in a study of CD8+ T cells in alopecia areata. Study at large: Tofacitinib administration to treated patients was oral, at 5 to 10 mg twice daily. The duration of tofacitinib was 6 to 18 months, with 6 months off drug afterward.

The CDR3 runs 16 residues. Germline V gene data show CDR1 as SGDLS and CDR2 as YYNGEE. As part of sample collection, lesional scalp punch biopsies and peripheral blood were taken from alopecia areata patients. This clone has more than one count but fewer than ten. It was cDNA, reverse transcribed from extracted RNA, that served as the sequencing template. Repertoires were generated with immunoSEQ multiplex PCR, while TCRdb's copy carries only in-frame clones and drops some. The sample has over 10,000 clones, roughly 60% seen once. Sequencing input: skin. V gene TRBV9 combines with J gene TRBJ2-5; 7 nucleotides align to TRBD1. The DNA matches TRBJ2-7 better at its end, which makes the J call doubtful. The source of this sequence is a human donor with alopecia areata. The CDR3 DNA follows: TGTGCCAGCAGCGTAGGAGGGACAGCCCTCGGGTACGAGCAGTACTTC. This translates into CASSVGGTALGYEQYF.